This TCR beta chain emerged from a study of human T cells and chemical hapten exposure (dated by TCRdb to the early 2020s). About the full investigation: For sensitization, 2% DPC in acetone was applied to a 2 cm by 2 cm area of upper inner arm skin. Most of the patients in the cohort were female, and the cohort covered alopecia areata with under or over 50% scalp involvement, alopecia totalis and alopecia universalis. Throughout the study period of about 22 weeks, patients also received therapeutic DPC doses to the scalp every week. Roughly 30 alopecia patients provided blood for TCR sequencing at one to four time points (pre-sensitization, 2, 6 and 24 weeks). Peripheral blood TCR repertoire changes were tracked in vivo in alopecia patients during primary and secondary sensitization to the hapten diphenylcyclopropenone (DPC). Blood was sampled from patients pre-sensitization (week 0) and at 2, 6 and about 24 weeks after DPC sensitization. Patch testing was performed on the upper back with Finn chambers containing 0.01% DPC, and the patch tests were scored after 6 days according to International Contact Dermatitis Research Group standards. Libraries were combined into a pool for sequencing, and differences in TCR yield between samples came mainly from small differences in library volumes within the pool.

The time point label, as the study defines it: pre-sensitization, week 0. What the treatment or condition label conveys for this sample: therapeutic diphenylcyclopropenone sensitization with weekly scalp DPC. At every patch-test visit, the blood draw took place before the patch test was put on. To be eligible, patients had to be aged 18 to 70, diagnosed with alopecia and judged suitable for DPC therapy, while pregnant patients were excluded. Total RNA was extracted from unfractionated whole blood collected in Tempus Blood RNA tubes. The CDR3 contains 14 residues, cysteine and phenylalanine counted. The CDR3 DNA has 42 bases and is translated from base 1. V is shortened by 0 bases, J by 7 bases, and the region joining them spans 12 bases. Sequences DFQATT (CDR1) and SNEGSKA (CDR2) are obtained from the germline V gene (reference sequence). The research as a whole found: DPC sensitization did not change the number of TCRs with a frequency above 1 in 1000, and there was no evidence of changes in global repertoire structure. Repeated subsampling changed both the strength of the expansion versus patch-test correlation and the threshold at which the correlation became significant. Alopecia, a presumed autoimmune disease, was present in all patients, so the immune response of the patients might differ from that of healthy individuals. Patch test score was positively correlated with the number of PT1 expanded TCRs, with significance at thresholds 8, 16 and 32 but not at 4. Expanded TCRs formed significantly more large CDR3 similarity clusters than pre-sensitization or healthy control sets, consistent with antigen-driven responses.

On this clonotype: Its antigen is still unknown. No quality values exist for individual bases; no much larger clone is one base distant.

The library relied on RACE. Sequencing took place on a NextSeq 500. During library preparation, unique molecular identifiers were attached to individual cDNA molecules so that TCRs could be counted in a quantitative, reproducible way. For every blood RNA sample, sequencing covered both the TCR alpha and TCR beta chains. Processing in the source paper ran as follows. A median of about 87,000 TCRs per sample was observed, with a range of roughly 20,000 to 700,000. V, J and CDR3 annotation of the TCR reads was performed with the Decombinator software suite. To make PS versus PT1 abundance plots, every sample was subsampled to the same number of TCRs (28,000). Expanded TCRs were defined as absent before sensitization and observed at least eight times at the 2-week time point. TCRdb passed the public sequencing reads through fastp at Q25 and MiXCR, retaining productive beta sequences. Merged by CDR3 protein, the rows form single entries marked with the most common genes and DNA. In this record, the V and J calls reflect TCRdb's handling and not the investigators' own analysis. This sample has about 290,000 distinct CDR3 sequences in its table, and 7.5% to 8% of those were observed once. The ten top clones hold roughly 1.2% of the sample.

Sample: whole blood, taken in connection with sensitization to the hapten diphenylcyclopropenone (DPC). Here the chain combines TRBV20-1 and TRBJ1-4; no D segment can be confidently identified. The origin of this receptor is a man aged 18 to 30 with alopecia areata. Some clones in this sample may be carry-over from other donors' samples. In nucleotide form, the sequence is TGCAGTGCTAGAGATATAGAGGGAGCTGAAAAACTGTTTTTT. Translated, it reads CSARDIEGAEKLFF.